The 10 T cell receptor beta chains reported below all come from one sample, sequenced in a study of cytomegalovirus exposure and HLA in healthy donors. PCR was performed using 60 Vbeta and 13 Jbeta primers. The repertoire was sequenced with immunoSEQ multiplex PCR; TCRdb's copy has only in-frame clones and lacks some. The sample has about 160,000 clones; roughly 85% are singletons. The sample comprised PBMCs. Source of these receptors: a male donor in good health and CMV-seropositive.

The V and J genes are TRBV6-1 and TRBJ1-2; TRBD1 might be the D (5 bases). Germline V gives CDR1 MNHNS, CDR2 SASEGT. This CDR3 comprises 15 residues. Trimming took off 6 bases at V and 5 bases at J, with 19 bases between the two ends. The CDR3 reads CASRDPWGRTYGYTF. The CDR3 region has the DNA TGTGCCAGCAGGGACCCCTGGGGCAGGACATATGGCTACACCTTC.

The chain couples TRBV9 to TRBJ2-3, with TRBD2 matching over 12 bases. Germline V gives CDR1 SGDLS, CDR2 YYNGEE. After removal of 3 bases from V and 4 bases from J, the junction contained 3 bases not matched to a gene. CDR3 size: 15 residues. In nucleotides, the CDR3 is TGTGCCAGCAGCGCTAGCGGGAGGGCCTCAGATACGCAGTATTTT. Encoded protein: CASSASGRASDTQYF.

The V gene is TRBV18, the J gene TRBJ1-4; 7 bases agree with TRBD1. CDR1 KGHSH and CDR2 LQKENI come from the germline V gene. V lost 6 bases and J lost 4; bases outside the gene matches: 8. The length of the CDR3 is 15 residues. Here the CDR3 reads CASSSGQTLNEKLFF. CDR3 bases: TGTGCCAGCTCGTCGGGACAGACACTTAATGAAAAACTGTTTTTT.

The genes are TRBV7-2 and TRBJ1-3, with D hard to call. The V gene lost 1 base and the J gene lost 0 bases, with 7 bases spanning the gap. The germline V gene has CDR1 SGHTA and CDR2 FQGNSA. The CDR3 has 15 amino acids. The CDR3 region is CASSLVLASGNTIYF. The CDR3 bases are TGTGCCAGCAGCTTAGTTCTGGCCTCTGGAAACACCATATATTTT.

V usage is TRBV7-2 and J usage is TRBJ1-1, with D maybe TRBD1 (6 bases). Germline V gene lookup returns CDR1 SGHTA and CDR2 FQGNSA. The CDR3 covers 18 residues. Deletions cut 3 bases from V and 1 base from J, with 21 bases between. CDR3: CASSFSRGGLQGNTEAFF. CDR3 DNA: TGTGCCAGCAGCTTCTCGAGGGGGGGCCTCCAGGGGAACACTGAAGCTTTCTTT.

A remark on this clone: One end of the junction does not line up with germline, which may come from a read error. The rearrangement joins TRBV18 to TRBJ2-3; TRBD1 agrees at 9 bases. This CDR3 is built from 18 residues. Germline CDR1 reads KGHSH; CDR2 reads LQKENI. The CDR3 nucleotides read TGTGCTAGCTCGCCACTTGGGACAGGGACGAGTCGAACAGATACGCAGTATTTT. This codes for CASSPLGTGTSRTDTQYF.

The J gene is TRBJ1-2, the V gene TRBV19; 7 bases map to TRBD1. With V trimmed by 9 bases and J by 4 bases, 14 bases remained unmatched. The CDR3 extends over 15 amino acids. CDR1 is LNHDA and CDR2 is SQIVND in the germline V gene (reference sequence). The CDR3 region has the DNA TGTGCCAGCAGATCCGGGACAGTGACCCGCTATGGCTACACCTTC. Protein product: CASRSGTVTRYGYTF.

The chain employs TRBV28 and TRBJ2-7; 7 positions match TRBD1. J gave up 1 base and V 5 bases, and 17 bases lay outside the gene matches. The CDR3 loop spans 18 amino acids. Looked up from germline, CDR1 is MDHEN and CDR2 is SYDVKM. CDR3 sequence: CASSKDRERVYGSYEQYF. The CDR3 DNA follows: TGTGCCAGCAGTAAAGACAGGGAAAGAGTGTATGGTTCCTACGAGCAGTACTTC.

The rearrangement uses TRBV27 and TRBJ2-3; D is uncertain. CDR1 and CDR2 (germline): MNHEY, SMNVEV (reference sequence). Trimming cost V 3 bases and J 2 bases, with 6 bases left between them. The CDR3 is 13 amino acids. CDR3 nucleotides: TGTGCCAGCAGTTTCGGAGTCACAGATACGCAGTATTTT. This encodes CASSFGVTDTQYF.

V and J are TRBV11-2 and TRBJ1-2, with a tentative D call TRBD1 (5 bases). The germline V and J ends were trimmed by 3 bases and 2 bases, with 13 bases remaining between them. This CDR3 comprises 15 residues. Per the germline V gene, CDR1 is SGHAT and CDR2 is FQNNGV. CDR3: CASSLDSRGNYGYTF. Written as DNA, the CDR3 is TGTGCCAGCAGCTTGGATAGCCGGGGGAACTATGGCTACACCTTC.